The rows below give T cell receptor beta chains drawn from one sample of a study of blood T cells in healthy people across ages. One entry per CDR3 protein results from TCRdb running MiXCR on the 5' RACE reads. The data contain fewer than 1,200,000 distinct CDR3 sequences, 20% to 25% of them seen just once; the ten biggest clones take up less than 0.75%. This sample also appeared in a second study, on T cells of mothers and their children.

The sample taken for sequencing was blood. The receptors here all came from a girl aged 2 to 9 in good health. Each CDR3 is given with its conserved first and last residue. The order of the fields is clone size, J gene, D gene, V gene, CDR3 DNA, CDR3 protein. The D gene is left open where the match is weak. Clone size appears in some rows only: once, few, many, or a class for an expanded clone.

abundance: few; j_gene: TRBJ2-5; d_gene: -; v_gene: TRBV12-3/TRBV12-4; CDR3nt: TGTGCCAGCTGTACAGGGAACCGGGAGACCCAGTACTTC; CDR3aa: CASCTGNRETQYF
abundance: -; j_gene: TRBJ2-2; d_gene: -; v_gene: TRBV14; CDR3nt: TGTGCCAGCAGCCCCAGGGTCGCCGGGGAGCTGTTTTTT; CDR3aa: CASSPRVAGELFF
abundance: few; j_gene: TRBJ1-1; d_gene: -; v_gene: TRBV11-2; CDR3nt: TGTGCCAGCAGCTTAGATCTGGGGATCACTGAAGCTTTCTTT; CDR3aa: CASSLDLGITEAFF
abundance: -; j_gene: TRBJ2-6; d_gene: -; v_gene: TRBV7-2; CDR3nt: TGTGCCAGCAGCTTGGGATCTCATCGCTCTGGGGCCAACGTCCTGACTTTC; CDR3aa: CASSLGSHRSGANVLTF
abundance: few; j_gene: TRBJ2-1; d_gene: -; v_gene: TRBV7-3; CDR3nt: TGTGCCAGCAGCTTAGGGTTTATATTGGGGGAGAATGAGCAGTTCTTC; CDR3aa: CASSLGFILGENEQFF
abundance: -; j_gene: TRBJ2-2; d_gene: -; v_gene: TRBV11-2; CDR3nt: TGTGCCAGCAGCTTTTTCCCCAGCGGAGGCGGGGAGCTGTTTTTT; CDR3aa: CASSFFPSGGGELFF
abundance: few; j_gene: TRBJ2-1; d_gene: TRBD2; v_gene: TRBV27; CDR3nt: TGTGCCAGCAGTTTGAGGAGACTAGCCGCTAATGAGCAGTTCTTC; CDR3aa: CASSLRRLAANEQFF
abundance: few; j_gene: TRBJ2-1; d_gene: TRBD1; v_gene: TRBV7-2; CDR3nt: TGTGCCAGCAGCATGACAGGGGGTCCCTACAATGAGCAGTTCTTC; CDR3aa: CASSMTGGPYNEQFF
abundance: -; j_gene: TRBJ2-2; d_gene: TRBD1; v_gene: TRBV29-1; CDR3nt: TGCAGCGTTGAATCGAGATACAGGGGGCCCGGGGAGCTGTTTTTT; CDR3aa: CSVESRYRGPGELFF
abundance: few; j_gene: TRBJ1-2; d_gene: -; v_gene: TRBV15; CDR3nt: TGTGCCACCAGTGATTTTGGTACCTACACCTTC; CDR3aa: CATSDFGTYTF
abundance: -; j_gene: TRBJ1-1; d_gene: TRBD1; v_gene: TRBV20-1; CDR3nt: TGCAGTGCAAAGACAGGGTACACTGAAGCTTTCTTT; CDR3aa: CSAKTGYTEAFF
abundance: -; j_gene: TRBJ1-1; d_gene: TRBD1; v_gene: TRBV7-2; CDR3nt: TGTGCCAGCAGCGCAGGCGTGGGACAGGGGGCGAGGAACACTGAAGCTTTCTTT; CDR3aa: CASSAGVGQGARNTEAFF
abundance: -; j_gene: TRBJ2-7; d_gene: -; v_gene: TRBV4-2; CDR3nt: TGTGCCAGCAGCCACCCTTCCCACTCCTACGAGCAGTACTTC; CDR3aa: CASSHPSHSYEQYF
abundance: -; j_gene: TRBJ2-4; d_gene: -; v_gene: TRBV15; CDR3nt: TGTGCCACCAGCTGGGACCCTAAAAACATTCAGTACTTC; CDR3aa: CATSWDPKNIQYF
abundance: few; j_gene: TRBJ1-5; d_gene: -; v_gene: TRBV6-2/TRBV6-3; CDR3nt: TGTGCCAAACCCCGGGACCTCCAACACAATCAGCCCCAGCATTTT; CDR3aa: CAKPRDLQHNQPQHF
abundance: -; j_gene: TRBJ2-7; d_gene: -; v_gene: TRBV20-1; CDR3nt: TGCAGTGCTAGGGAGGCTCGATTCTACGAGCAGTACTTC; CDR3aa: CSAREARFYEQYF
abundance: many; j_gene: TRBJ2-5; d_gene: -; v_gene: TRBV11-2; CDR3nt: TGTGCCAGCAGCTTTTTATTTGGTGACAGTGGAGGGGAGACCCAGTACTTC; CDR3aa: CASSFLFGDSGGETQYF
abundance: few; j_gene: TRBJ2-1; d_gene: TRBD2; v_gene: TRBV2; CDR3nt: TGTGCCACCATCCCCCTTCTAGCGGGAGCGGATGAGCAGTTCTTC; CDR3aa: CATIPLLAGADEQFF
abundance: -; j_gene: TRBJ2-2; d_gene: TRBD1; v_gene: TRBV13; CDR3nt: TGTGCCAGCAGCCCCCTGGACAGGGGGCAGACCGGGGAGCTGTTTTTT; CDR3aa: CASSPLDRGQTGELFF
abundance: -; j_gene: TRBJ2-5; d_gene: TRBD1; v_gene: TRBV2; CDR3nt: TGTGCCAGCCGGGACAGGGCCCGGGAGACCCAGTACTTC; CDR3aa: CASRDRARETQYF
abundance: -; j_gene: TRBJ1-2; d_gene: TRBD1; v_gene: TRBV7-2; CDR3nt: TGTGCCAGCAGCTTAGTTGGGACAGGCTTATCTAACTATGGCTATACCTTC; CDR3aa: CASSLVGTGLSNYGYTF
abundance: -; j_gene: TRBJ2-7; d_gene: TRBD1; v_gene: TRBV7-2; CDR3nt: TGTGCCAGCAGCTTAAGGTCCGGACAGGAGCTTTACGAGCAGTACTTC; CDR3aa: CASSLRSGQELYEQYF
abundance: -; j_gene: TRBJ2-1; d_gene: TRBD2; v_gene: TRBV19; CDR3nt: TGTGCCAGTAGGACCAATCACGGGACTAGTGAGTTCTTC; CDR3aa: CASRTNHGTSEFF
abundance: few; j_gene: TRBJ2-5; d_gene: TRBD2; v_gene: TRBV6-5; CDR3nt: TGTGCCAGCAGCCAAACCGGGGGGAGAGAGACCCAGTACTTC; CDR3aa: CASSQTGGRETQYF
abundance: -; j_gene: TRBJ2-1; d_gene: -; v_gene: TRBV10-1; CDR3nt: TGCGCCAGCAGTGAGGACCGGCTTAACAATAATGAGCAGTTCTTC; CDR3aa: CASSEDRLNNNEQFF
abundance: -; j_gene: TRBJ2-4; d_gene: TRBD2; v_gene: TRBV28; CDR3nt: TGTGCCAGCAGTTTGGGACTAGCGGGAGGGCTAGGAAACATTCAGTACTTC; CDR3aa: CASSLGLAGGLGNIQYF
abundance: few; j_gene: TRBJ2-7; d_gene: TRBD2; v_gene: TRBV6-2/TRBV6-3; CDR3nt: TGTGCCAGCAGTTTCGGACTAGCGAACGAGCAGTACTTC; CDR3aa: CASSFGLANEQYF
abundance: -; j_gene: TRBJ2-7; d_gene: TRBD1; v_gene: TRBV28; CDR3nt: TGTGCCAGCAGTTTCGACAGGGGCGGGGACGAGCAGTACTTC; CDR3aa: CASSFDRGGDEQYF
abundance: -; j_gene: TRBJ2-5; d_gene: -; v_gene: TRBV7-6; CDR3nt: TGTGCCAGCAGCTTAACACTAATTTTTGGGGGAGCGCGAGAGACCCAGTACTTC; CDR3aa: CASSLTLIFGGARETQYF
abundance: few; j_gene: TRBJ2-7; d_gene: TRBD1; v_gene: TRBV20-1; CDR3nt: TGCAGTGCTAGAGATCAAGGGGGCTTTCTCTACGAGCAGTACTTC; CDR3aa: CSARDQGGFLYEQYF
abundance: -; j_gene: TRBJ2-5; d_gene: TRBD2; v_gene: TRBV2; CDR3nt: TGTGCCAGCAGTAGGGAGCGGGGTGATGGAGAGACCCAGTACTTC; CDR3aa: CASSRERGDGETQYF
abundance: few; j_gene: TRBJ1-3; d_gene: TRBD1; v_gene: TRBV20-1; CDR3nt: TGCAGTGCTTCTCCGGGACAGCGCTCCTCTGGAAGCACCATATATTTT; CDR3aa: CSASPGQRSSGSTIYF
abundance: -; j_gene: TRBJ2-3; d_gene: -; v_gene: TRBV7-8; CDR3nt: TGTGCCAGCAGCTTAAAAGTATTCACAGATACGCAGTATTTT; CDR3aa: CASSLKVFTDTQYF
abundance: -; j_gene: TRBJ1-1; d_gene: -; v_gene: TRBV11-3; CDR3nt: TGTGCCAGCAGCTCTGAACCTGAAGCTTTCTTT; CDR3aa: CASSSEPEAFF
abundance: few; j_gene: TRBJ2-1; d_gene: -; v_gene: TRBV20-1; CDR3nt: TGCAGTGCTAGAGTTCTTTCCCAGAGCTCCTACAATGAGCAGTTCTTC; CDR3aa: CSARVLSQSSYNEQFF
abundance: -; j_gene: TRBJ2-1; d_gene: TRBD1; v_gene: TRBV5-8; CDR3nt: TGTGCCAGCAGCACCGGACAGGCGGAGCAGTTCTTC; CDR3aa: CASSTGQAEQFF
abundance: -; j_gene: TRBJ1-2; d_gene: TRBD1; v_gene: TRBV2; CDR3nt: TGTGCCAGCAGCGTGTGGTCAGGGGGCAAGAACTATGGCTACACCTTC; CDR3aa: CASSVWSGGKNYGYTF
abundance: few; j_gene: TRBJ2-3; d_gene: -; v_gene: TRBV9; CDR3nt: TGTGCCAGCAGCGTAACGGGGACCGATTATACGCAGTATTTT; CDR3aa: CASSVTGTDYTQYF
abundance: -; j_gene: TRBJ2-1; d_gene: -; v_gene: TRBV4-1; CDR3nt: TGCGCCAGCAGCCAAGAAAGGTCTAGCGATGAGCAGTTCTTC; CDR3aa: CASSQERSSDEQFF
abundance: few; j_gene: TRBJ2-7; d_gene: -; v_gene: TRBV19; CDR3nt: TGTGCCAGTAGTGGACGGGACAAGCTCTACGAGCAGTACTTC; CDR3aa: CASSGRDKLYEQYF